This TCR beta chain was profiled in a study of blood T cell repertoires in COVID-19. The assay was immunoSEQ multiplex PCR, and TCRdb's table has in-frame clones only and misses some. The data hold roughly 400,000 clones, with approximately 87% observed a single time. The germline gives CDR1 SGHTA, CDR2 FQGNSA. The CDR3 is 15 residues long. Trimming removed 5 bases from V and 3 bases from J; junction bases left unmatched: 8. Sequenced sample: peripheral blood. The genes are TRBV7-2 and TRBJ2-7, with 9 bases identical to TRBD1. The clonotype comes from a woman in her sixties or seventies with COVID-19, enrolled during active disease. The DNA for the CDR3 is TGTGCCAGCAGCCAAACCGGGACAGGGATCTACGAGCAGTACTTC. The encoded protein is CASSQTGTGIYEQYF.